This TCR beta chain was obtained from a study of blood T cell repertoires in COVID-19 (dated by TCRdb to about 2020). With respect to the entire study: Samples from collaborators originated in the United States, Italy and Spain and spanned both the acute and convalescent phases of COVID-19. The repertoires were made available in a free public database intended to serve as a resource for research on the immune response to SARS-CoV-2. Samples were obtained from the ongoing ImmuneRACE study (first 160 participants) and from 1,254 subjects provided by 6 global collaborators. The sample metadata nearly always contained a de-identified subject ID, COVID-19 status, age in years and sex. HLA class I and class II types, where available, came from metadata supplied by the sample provider rather than from assay-based typing. The prospective study material was composed of cDNA or gDNA derived from T cells, B-cell-depleted T cells, or PBMCs. Subjects who had been exposed to COVID-19, were actively infected with it, or had recovered from it provided the deeply sampled blood TCRbeta repertoires that made up the dataset. Findings and caveats that apply to the study as a whole: The quantity of clinical and demographic metadata differed by source and by participant and was supplied without curation.

TCRbeta CDR3 regions were amplified from genomic DNA using the immunoSEQ Assay, a bias-controlled multiplex PCR. The original pipeline was this. The number of nucleated cells in each sample was estimated by amplification of reference gene primers within the assay. To quantify the absolute abundance of each unique TCRbeta CDR3 rearrangement, sequence reads were collapsed and filtered. Productive Simpson clonality was computed per sample as the square root of Simpson's diversity index over productive rearrangements. This immuneACCESS table, as held by TCRdb, lists in-frame sequences with V and J called but not all clones. Of the missing ones, under half trace to an unresolved V gene in checked studies; the others have no known cause. From that table come the V and J calls and clone size; the DNA was used to work out D and trimming. For this sample there are 11,000 to 15,000 clones; 85% to 90% appear just once. The ten top clones hold 13% to 15% of the sample.

CDR1 PRHDT and CDR2 FYEKMQ are derived from the germline V gene (reference sequence). Trimmed from V: 0 bases; trimmed from J: 0 bases; junction bases lacking a gene match: 9. The CDR3 contains 19 residues, cysteine and phenylalanine counted. The entry retains the CDR3 DNA only, 57 bases that are in frame from base 1. Whole blood was collected in K2EDTA tubes by collaborating institutions according to the institutions' own protocols. For TCRbeta analysis, collaborators shipped samples in one of three forms: frozen whole blood, isolated PBMCs, or DNA extracted from either of those sample types. To note about this clone: Its cognate antigen has yet to be identified. Within one base of it there is no much larger clone, and no base qualities were kept.

The clonotype was recovered from a man between 50 and 59 years old with active COVID-19. The chain couples TRBV13 to TRBJ2-1, and 9 bases in between align with TRBD2. The source material was peripheral blood. At the DNA level, the sequence is TGTGCCAGCAGCTTAGGCCCTACCGGTAGCGGGAGCTCCTACAATGAGCAGTTCTTC. This yields the protein CASSLGPTGSGSSYNEQFF.